The 2 T cell receptor beta chains presented below share a single source sample, sequenced in a study of Tregs in tolerant kidney transplant recipients (dated by TCRdb to the late 2010s). Transplants used related donors with nonmyeloablative bone marrow transplantation; mixed chimerism was transient in the human trials. The library was obtained by the immunoSEQ multiplex PCR assay. Not all clones reach the TCRdb copy of this immuneACCESS table, which keeps in-frame sequences only. Checked studies attribute under half of the gap to unresolved V genes and leave the rest unexplained. This sample gives fewer than 95,000 clones in total; more than 85% of them show up just once. The ten largest clones add up to around 1.5% of the sample. Here the sequenced sample was CD4+ T cells from blood (PBMCs), taken 12 months after the transplant. The receptor set was obtained from a human patient who received a combined kidney and bone marrow transplant. After a transplant, some T cells may be the graft donor's own cells.

The V gene is TRBV6-6, the J gene TRBJ1-2, with D perhaps TRBD1 (6 bases). V shed 7 bases and J shed 0 bases, with 15 bases lying between them. From germline, CDR1 is MNHNY and CDR2 SVGAGI (reference sequence). The CDR3 is made up of 15 amino acids. CDR3 DNA: TGTGCCAGCAATGTCAGGGGACCTCCTAACTATGGCTACACCTTC. As protein: CASNVRGPPNYGYTF.

V is TRBV6-1 and J is TRBJ2-1; possibly TRBD2 for D (5 bases). V was trimmed by 5 bases and J by 1 base, leaving 12 bases between them. CDR3 size: 15 residues. CDR1 MNHNS and CDR2 SASEGT come from the germline V gene. The CDR3 bases are TGTGCCAGCAGTAACCTTCGGGGATCCTACAATGAGCAGTTCTTC. Residues: CASSNLRGSYNEQFF.